What follows describes a single T cell receptor (beta chain). Its target is unknown. The data originate from a study of post-analysis software for immune sequencing data. Germline CDR1 is SEHNR and CDR2 is FQNEAQ (reference sequence). CDR3 length: 14 amino acids. Trimming took 5 bases from V and 2 from J, leaving 10 bases between them. Every TCR beta cDNA library bore unique molecular identifiers. Each CDR3 protein is one row after TCRdb ran MiXCR on the PCR reads. The sample holds about 400,000 distinct CDR3 sequences, about a third seen once. Whole-study results and caveats: Those with multiple sclerosis, the patient group, showed significantly lower normalized Chao1 diversity than controls. Relative to controls, patients had five TRBV segments at higher frequency, with TRBV5-6, TRBV5-1 and TRBV20-1 among these.

The source material was blood. The rearrangement joins TRBV7-9 to TRBJ1-5, with D hard to call. The TCR sequence derives from a girl aged 10 to 17 with multiple sclerosis. CDR3 DNA sequence: TGTGCCAGCAGCCCCGGGAGCGGCAATCAGCCCCAGCATTTT. Translation: CASSPGSGNQPQHF. Full variable domain (remainder filled in from reference TRBV7-9 and TRBJ1-5): DTGVSQNPRHKITKRGQNVTFRCDPISEHNRLYWYRQTLGQGPEFLTYFQNEAQLEKSRLLSDRFSAERPKGSFSTLEIQRTEQGDSAMYLCASSPGSGNQPQHFGDGTRLSIL.